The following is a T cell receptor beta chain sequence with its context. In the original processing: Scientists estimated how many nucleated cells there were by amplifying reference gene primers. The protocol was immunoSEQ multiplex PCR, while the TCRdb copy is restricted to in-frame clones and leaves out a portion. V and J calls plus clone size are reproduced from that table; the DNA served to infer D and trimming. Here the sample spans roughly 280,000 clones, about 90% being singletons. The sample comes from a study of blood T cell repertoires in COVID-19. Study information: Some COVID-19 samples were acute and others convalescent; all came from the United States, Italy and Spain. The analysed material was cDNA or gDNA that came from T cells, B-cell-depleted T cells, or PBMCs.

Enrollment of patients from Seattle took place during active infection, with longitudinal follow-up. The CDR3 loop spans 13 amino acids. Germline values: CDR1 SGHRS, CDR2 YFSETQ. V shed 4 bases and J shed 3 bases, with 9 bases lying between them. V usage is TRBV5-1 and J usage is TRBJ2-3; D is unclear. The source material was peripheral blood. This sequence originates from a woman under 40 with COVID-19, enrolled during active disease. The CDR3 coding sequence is TGCGCCAGCAGCATAAGGAGAACAGATACGCAGTATTTT. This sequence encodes CASSIRRTDTQYF.